A single sample gave rise to the 9 T cell receptor beta chains below, sequenced in a study of cytomegalovirus exposure and HLA in healthy donors. The PCR employed 60 Vbeta primers together with 13 Jbeta primers. Some clones are missing from TCRdb's copy, which holds only in-frame ones; the method was immunoSEQ multiplex PCR. The sample records some 120,000 clones, around four fifths being singletons. The material sequenced was PBMCs. The origin of the receptors is a male donor in good health and CMV-seropositive.

This rearrangement joins TRBV27 to TRBJ2-1, with D perhaps TRBD2 (5 bases). Germline loops: CDR1 MNHEY, CDR2 SMNVEV (reference sequence). V dropped 2 bases and J dropped 5 bases, with 16 bases sitting between them. This CDR3 comprises 16 residues. The CDR3 DNA is TGTGCCAGCAGTTTAAGGTTCGCGCGGGTGAACAATGAGCAGTTCTTC. This codes for CASSLRFARVNNEQFF.

V is TRBV18 and J is TRBJ2-2; 8 positions match TRBD2. The trim removed 6 bases at V and 5 bases at J, leaving 8 bases unmatched. Germline V lookup: CDR1 KGHSH, CDR2 LQKENI. This CDR3 is built from 15 residues. The CDR3 loop is CASSPAGGETGELFF. The CDR3 DNA sequence: TGTGCCAGCTCCCCTGCGGGAGGTGAGACCGGGGAGCTGTTTTTT.

The chain uses TRBV12-5 and TRBJ2-1; 7 bases match TRBD1. This CDR3 contains 15 residues. CDR1 LGHNT and CDR2 FRNRAP come from the germline V gene. The trim removed 1 base at V and 8 bases at J, leaving 8 bases unmatched. The CDR3 coding sequence is TGTGCTAGTGGTTTGGACCGACAGGGCGTAGATGAGCAGTTCTTC. It encodes CASGLDRQGVDEQFF.

The chain couples TRBV28 to TRBJ2-5, with 14 nucleotides matching TRBD2. Per germline, CDR1 MDHEN and CDR2 SYDVKM. Unmatched junction bases numbered 9, after V lost 4 bases and J lost 5 bases. The CDR3 covers 17 residues. The CDR3: CASSSRTSGRRWETQYF. The CDR3 nucleotides are TGTGCCAGCAGTTCAAGGACTAGCGGGAGGAGGTGGGAGACCCAGTACTTC.

The V call is TRBV7-2, the J call TRBJ2-6; 7 nucleotides align to TRBD1. The CDR3 covers 18 residues. Germline CDR1 reads SGHTA; CDR2 reads FQGNSA. Trimming removed 5 bases from V and 6 bases from J; junction bases left unmatched: 16. The CDR3 nucleotides are TGTGCCAGCAGCGAATCCGGGACAGACGAGTTAAAGGCCAACGTCCTGACTTTC. Its protein is CASSESGTDELKANVLTF.

This clone appeared a single time. This sequence joins TRBV28 and TRBJ2-5; 13 bases line up with TRBD2. With 4 bases clipped from V and 5 bases from J, the junction kept 7 bases outside the gene matches. The V gene's germline CDR1 is MDHEN and CDR2 SYDVKM. CDR3 length: 16 amino acids. CDR3 coding DNA: TGTGCCAGCAGTTCCCGGACTAGCGGGAGACGGGAGACCCAGTACTTC. Protein sequence: CASSSRTSGRRETQYF.

V gene TRBV6-1 combines with J gene TRBJ2-5, with D possibly matching TRBD2 (6 bases). V was trimmed by 4 bases and J by 1 base, leaving 13 bases between them. The CDR3 totals 15 residues. The germline CDR1 and CDR2 sequences are MNHNS and SASEGT. The CDR3 nucleotides are TGTGCCAGCAGTGGTGGGGGGTTGGCCCAAGAGACCCAGTACTTC. Protein: CASSGGGLAQETQYF.

This chain joins TRBV4-3 and TRBJ2-4; 7 positions match TRBD1. The CDR3 totals 16 residues. The trim removed 4 bases at V and 3 bases at J, leaving 9 bases unmatched. The V gene's germline CDR1 is LGHNA and CDR2 YSLEER. The CDR3 reads CASSRIDRDGKNIQYF. The CDR3 bases are TGCGCCAGCAGCCGCATCGACAGGGATGGCAAAAACATTCAGTACTTC.

V gene TRBV5-4 combines with J gene TRBJ1-2; D unclear. V was cut by 4 bases and J by 4 bases, with 14 bases left in between. The CDR3 is 14 amino acids. Per germline, CDR1 SGHNT and CDR2 YYREEE (reference sequence). CDR3 in amino acids: CASSPFVGVYGYTF. For the CDR3, the DNA is TGTGCCAGCAGCCCATTTGTCGGGGTCTATGGCTACACCTTC.